The text below deals with one T cell receptor (beta chain). This sample is drawn from a study of blood T cell repertoires in COVID-19. The overall study: There were acute and convalescent COVID-19 samples, and they came from the United States, Italy and Spain. T cells, B-cell-depleted T cells, or PBMCs provided the cDNA or gDNA that served as material.

Authors' data handling: Estimates of nucleated cell counts were drawn from the amplification of reference gene primers. The assay was immunoSEQ multiplex PCR, and TCRdb's table has in-frame clones only and misses some. Clonal size and the V and J genes are those of that table, whereas D and trimming came from the DNA. The table has about 270,000 clones, roughly 84% seen once; the top ten hold more than 1.4%. The CDR3 extends over 14 amino acids. The V end was cut by 7 bases, the J end by 16 bases, with 26 bases between. Germline values: CDR1 LNHDA, CDR2 SQIVND (reference sequence). It was during active infection that Seattle patients were enrolled and then longitudinally followed.

This TCR derives from a human donor with COVID-19, enrolled during active disease. The donor label of this sample is uncertain. Sequenced input: peripheral blood. V usage is TRBV19 and J usage is TRBJ1-5; a possible D gene is TRBD1 (5 bases). Written as DNA, the CDR3 is TGTGCCAGTACCCCAAATTGGGGGGACCCCACTTTACATTTT. Translation gives CASTPNWGDPTLHF.